The 21 T cell receptor beta chains in this list originate from one sample, sequenced in a study of T cell repertoires in cytomegalovirus infection (dated by TCRdb to between 2017 and 2020). The data were produced on an Illumina HiSeq 1500. In-frame beta chains were kept once TCRdb had trimmed the public reads at Q25 with fastp and called clones with MiXCR. Every entry covers one CDR3 protein and lists the most common genes and DNA from its rows. For this sample there are about 360,000 distinct CDR3 sequences; roughly 18% appear just once. The ten largest clonotypes hold about 10% of the sample. Sequencing input: PBMCs. The receptor set was obtained from a human donor in good health (CMV status not recorded). Some clones in this sample may be carry-over from other donors' samples.

The chain employs TRBV20-1 and TRBJ2-1, with D hard to call. Germline V gives CDR1 DFQATT, CDR2 SNEGSKA (reference sequence). Trimming removed 6 bases at V and 6 bases at J, with 15 bases between. This CDR3 contains 13 residues. Here the CDR3 reads CSALRPTSNEQFF. The DNA of the CDR3 is TGCAGTGCCCTTCGCCCGACAAGCAATGAGCAGTTCTTC.

This clonotype was seen at least ten times. This chain connects TRBV11-2 to TRBJ2-1, with D maybe TRBD2 (6 bases). This CDR3 has 14 residues. The V end lost 0 bases, the J end lost 10 bases, and 13 bases lay between the germline ends. Germline V lookup: CDR1 SGHAT, CDR2 FQNNGV. The CDR3 loop is CASSLDSWRGEQFF. The CDR3, as DNA: TGTGCCAGCAGCTTAGATAGTTGGAGGGGCGAGCAGTTCTTC.

The table lists this clonotype with many counts. This chain uses TRBV7-2 with TRBJ2-6; D is uncertain. The V and J ends lost 2 bases and 1 base respectively, with 6 bases between them. CDR1 SGHTA and CDR2 FQGNSA come from the germline V gene. The CDR3 length is 15 residues. The CDR3 sequence is CASSLRPSGANVLTF. In DNA form, the CDR3 reads TGTGCCAGCAGCTTAAGACCTTCTGGGGCCAACGTCCTGACTTTC.

There are many counts of this clonotype. V usage is TRBV7-2 and J usage is TRBJ2-3; D perhaps matches TRBD1 (6 bases). Germline CDR1 and CDR2: SGHTA and FQGNSA. Trimming removed 1 base from V and 2 bases from J, with 10 bases in between. CDR3 length equals 15 residues. CDR3 amino acids: CASSLVGTLTDTQYF. The CDR3, as DNA: TGTGCCAGCAGCTTAGTGGGGACACTCACAGATACGCAGTATTTT.

Ten or more counts support this clonotype. V usage is TRBV12-3 or TRBV12-4 and J usage is TRBJ2-5; TRBD2 matches 9 bases. Trimming removed 3 bases from V and 1 base from J; junction bases left unmatched: 9. CDR3 size: 17 residues. The CDR3 loop reads CASSLGLAGRGQETQYF. CDR3 sequence (DNA): TGTGCCAGCAGTTTGGGTCTAGCGGGGAGGGGCCAAGAGACCCAGTACTTC.

This clonotype has a handful of counts. The chain couples TRBV5-1 to TRBJ1-4, with D maybe TRBD1 (5 bases). CDR3 size: 14 residues. Germline V gives CDR1 SGHRS, CDR2 YFSETQ. Trimming shortened V by 1 base and J by 8 bases, and 12 bases separated the two germline ends. The CDR3 region has the DNA TGCGCCAGCAGCTTGACTCCAGGGAGGGAAAAACTGTTTTTT. Its translation is CASSLTPGREKLFF.

This chain joins TRBV11-3 and TRBJ2-3; a weak D match, TRBD1 (6 bases). The CDR3 totals 14 residues. CDR1 is SGHNT and CDR2 is YENEEA in the germline V gene. The ends were cut back, 3 bases at V and 5 bases at J, with 12 bases in the middle. CDR3 coding DNA: TGTGCCAGCAGCTTGACAGGCAACCTAGATACGCAGTATTTT. Amino acid sequence: CASSLTGNLDTQYF.

V usage is TRBV7-2 and J usage is TRBJ1-5; D might be TRBD1 (6 bases). The V end lost 5 bases, the J end lost 0 bases, and 11 bases lay between the germline ends. There are 15 residues in the CDR3. The germline gives CDR1 SGHTA, CDR2 FQGNSA. CDR3 coding DNA: TGTGCCAGCAGCCCTCGACAGGTTAGCAATCAGCCCCAGCATTTT. It translates to CASSPRQVSNQPQHF.

This clonotype was seen more than once but under ten times. The chain is built from TRBV6-2 or TRBV6-3 and TRBJ1-5; D gene unclear. This CDR3 is 13 amino acids long. Germline CDR1 reads MNHEY; CDR2 reads SVGEGT. V was clipped by 10 bases and J by 5 bases, with 15 bases between them. The CDR3: CAICDGRDQPQHF. CDR3 in DNA: TGTGCCATCTGCGATGGGAGGGATCAGCCCCAGCATTTT.

The chain combines TRBV3-1 with TRBJ1-1; D remains unclear. Germline loops: CDR1 LGHDT, CDR2 YNNKEL (reference sequence). V shed 5 bases and J shed 4 bases, with 14 bases lying between them. CDR3 length: 14 amino acids. This CDR3 reads CASSSGPDGTEAFF. The CDR3, as DNA: TGTGCCAGCAGCTCCGGGCCCGACGGCACTGAAGCTTTCTTT.

The CDR3 here is CASSPVAADGEAFF. In nucleotides, the CDR3 is TGTGCCAGCTCACCGGTAGCGGCCGATGGGGAAGCTTTCTTT. The chain employs TRBV18 and TRBJ1-1; D remains ambiguous. CDR1 is KGHSH and CDR2 is LQKENI in the germline V gene. The CDR3 runs 14 residues. The ends were cut back, 3 bases at V and 8 bases at J, with 16 bases in the middle.

This clonotype was found many times. The rearrangement uses TRBV7-9 and TRBJ1-5, with D uncertain. In germline, CDR1 is SEHNR, CDR2 FQNEAQ (reference sequence). V gave up 3 bases and J gave up 4 bases, with 13 bases separating them. The CDR3 runs 15 residues. CDR3 loop: CASSLGFAGNQPQHF. The CDR3 DNA is TGTGCCAGCAGCTTGGGTTTCGCGGGGAATCAGCCCCAGCATTTT.

This clonotype has only a few counts. Written as DNA, the CDR3 is TGTGCCAGCAGTGCTTTCAGGTCGGCAGATACGCAGTATTTT. This translates into CASSAFRSADTQYF. The chain employs TRBV6-6 and TRBJ2-3, with D hard to call. This CDR3 has 14 amino acids. Per germline, CDR1 MNHNY and CDR2 SVGAGI (reference sequence). With 5 bases removed from V and 4 bases from J, the gap between germline ends came to 13 bases.

The table lists this clonotype with a few counts. This chain uses TRBV12-5 with TRBJ2-7; D is possibly TRBD2 (7 bases). The CDR3 has 13 residues. Germline V gives CDR1 LGHNT, CDR2 FRNRAP. Trimming took 6 bases from V and 2 from J, leaving 11 bases between them. The DNA of the CDR3 is TGTGCTAGTGGGCAGGGGAGGGCCTACGAGCAGTACTTC. It codes for CASGQGRAYEQYF.

This clonotype was seen at least ten times. CDR3 sequence reads: CASSADGNTEAFF. Here the CDR3 DNA reads TGTGCCAGCAGCGCGGACGGAAACACTGAAGCTTTCTTT. The rearrangement uses TRBV7-2 and TRBJ1-1; no firm D call. The CDR3 runs 13 residues. V lost 5 bases to trimming and J lost 2 bases, with 9 bases between them. Germline CDR1 SGHTA, CDR2 FQGNSA.

This clonotype has a single count. The chain employs TRBV4-1 and TRBJ1-1; D ambiguous. Trimming cost V 1 base and J 4 bases, with 16 bases left between them. The CDR3 spans 16 residues. Germline V lookup: CDR1 MGHRA, CDR2 YSYEKL. The CDR3 loop is CASSQAQRMALTEAFF. In DNA form, the CDR3 reads TGCGCCAGCAGCCAAGCTCAAAGGATGGCGCTCACTGAAGCTTTCTTT.

This chain links TRBV5-1 with TRBJ1-3; 7 bases match TRBD1. Germline loops: CDR1 SGHRS, CDR2 YFSETQ. CDR3 size: 17 residues. The V and J ends lost 2 bases and 0 bases, in that order; junction bases with no gene match: 8. The CDR3 nucleotides read TGCGCCAGCAGCTTAGCCGGGACAGAGTACTCTGGAAACACCATATATTTT. Translating gives CASSLAGTEYSGNTIYF.

This rearrangement joins TRBV5-6 to TRBJ1-2; D is ambiguous. Germline V gene data show CDR1 as SGHDT and CDR2 as YYEEEE. The ends were cut back, 2 bases at V and 9 bases at J, with 20 bases in the middle. The CDR3 runs 15 residues. CDR3 protein: CASSLGPGLKSSYTF. CDR3 coding DNA: TGTGCCAGCAGCTTAGGACCAGGCCTAAAATCGAGCTACACCTTC.

This clonotype was seen a handful of times. The gene calls are TRBV10-3 and TRBJ2-5, with D perhaps matching TRBD1 or TRBD2 (5 bases each). The germline V gene encodes CDR1 ENHRY and CDR2 SYGVKD. The CDR3 sequence is 17 residues long. With 2 bases removed from V and 1 base from J, the gap between germline ends came to 17 bases. CDR3 residues: CAISETRDRLSQETQYF. The CDR3 DNA reads as TGTGCCATCAGTGAGACCCGCGACAGACTATCCCAAGAGACCCAGTACTTC.

This clonotype was found many times. The chain couples TRBV7-2 to TRBJ2-1; 7 bases fit TRBD2. This CDR3 spans 16 amino acids. Germline CDR1 SGHTA, CDR2 FQGNSA. Trimming removed 5 bases from V and 0 bases from J; junction bases left unmatched: 7. CDR3 DNA: TGTGCCAGCAGCCCATATCGCGGGAGCTCCTACAATGAGCAGTTCTTC. It specifies CASSPYRGSSYNEQFF.

This chain uses TRBV10-3 with TRBJ1-2; no firm D call. The CDR3 has 13 residues. V shed 4 bases and J shed 3 bases, with 9 bases lying between them. Germline V gene data show CDR1 as ENHRY and CDR2 as SYGVKD. Written as DNA, the CDR3 is TGTGCCATCAGTGCGATTCCCCACTATGGCTACACCTTC. Protein sequence: CAISAIPHYGYTF.